What follows are 7 T cell receptor beta chains derived from one specimen sequenced in a study of shared clonotypes between healthy human individuals. Produced via immunoSEQ multiplex PCR; TCRdb's table is partial and in-frame only. This sample carries 2 million to 2.5 million clones, about 90% of them seen once, and the ten largest clones take more than 0.35%. Sequencing input: naive CD4+ T cells from PBMCs. Indicated subset: CD45RA+ positively selected. These receptors were taken from a man aged 18 to 29 in good health. Some clones in this sample may be carry-over from other donors' samples.

The gene calls are TRBV7-2 and TRBJ2-2; tentative D call: TRBD2 (6 bases). The CDR3 covers 14 residues. Per germline, CDR1 SGHTA and CDR2 FQGNSA. V lost 4 bases to trimming and J lost 8 bases, with 14 bases between them. The CDR3 nucleotides read TGTGCCAGCAGCTATGGACCCGCGGGGGGGGAGCTGTTTTTT. Translating it yields CASSYGPAGGELFF.

The rearrangement links TRBV7-2 to TRBJ2-2, with 8 positions matching TRBD1. Per germline, CDR1 SGHTA and CDR2 FQGNSA. This CDR3 has 16 amino acids. Germline trimming cut 3 bases from V and 6 bases from J; bases unmatched to any gene: 9. The CDR3 DNA reads TGTGCCAGCAGCTTTATGCCGGGACAGGCCCCCGGGGAGCTGTTTTTT. This codes for CASSFMPGQAPGELFF.

The chain has TRBV30 and TRBJ2-5, with 13 bases that match TRBD2. Germline assignment: CDR1 GTSNPN and CDR2 SVGIG (reference sequence). V lost 6 bases to trimming and J lost 12 bases; unmatched junction nucleotides: 13. The CDR3 consists of 14 residues. The CDR3 nucleotides read TGTGCCTGCTCTACCGGGACTAGCGGGACCGTTAAGTACTTC. It translates to CACSTGTSGTVKYF.

Here the CDR3 reads CASRPAPGQGPDTQYF. The CDR3 bases are TGTGCCAGTAGACCGGCCCCGGGACAGGGTCCAGATACGCAGTATTTT. The chain has TRBV19 and TRBJ2-3; TRBD1 aligns across 9 bases. The CDR3 has 16 residues. Germline values: CDR1 LNHDA, CDR2 SQIVND (reference sequence). Trimming cost V 6 bases and J 4 bases; bases outside gene matches: 11.

The CDR3 DNA follows: TGTGCCAGCAGTGAAAGCCTCCGGGGGCAGCCCCAGCATTTT. This sequence encodes CASSESLRGQPQHF. The V and J genes are TRBV6-1 and TRBJ1-5; the D gene is possibly TRBD1 (5 bases). CDR3 length: 14 amino acids. The germline V gene encodes CDR1 MNHNS and CDR2 SASEGT. V lost 2 bases, J lost 7 bases, and 12 bases lay in between.

This chain joins TRBV10-1 and TRBJ2-1; TRBD2 is a possible D gene (5 bases). Per germline, CDR1 WNHNN and CDR2 SYGVQD (reference sequence). Trimming left V 0 bases short and J 0 bases short, with 6 bases between. This CDR3 region has 15 residues. DNA of the CDR3: TGCGCCAGCAGTGAGTCGGGGAGCTCCTACAATGAGCAGTTCTTC. It encodes CASSESGSSYNEQFF.

The rearrangement links TRBV28 to TRBJ2-7, with D unclear. The germline CDR1 and CDR2 sequences are MDHEN and SYDVKM. V dropped 1 base and J dropped 6 bases, with 16 bases sitting between them. The CDR3 runs 15 residues. CDR3 sequence: CASSLSRVGNPEQYF. CDR3 sequence (DNA): TGTGCCAGCAGTTTATCTCGTGTAGGGAATCCCGAGCAGTACTTC.